This is a list of T cell receptor beta chains from one sample in a study of blood T cell repertoires in COVID-19. TCRdb's copy holds only in-frame clones and misses some; the assay was immunoSEQ multiplex PCR. The profile shows hundreds of thousands of clones, around 89% of them singletons. Sample: PBMCs or T cells enriched from blood (not recorded which). Every receptor here comes from a man aged 25-45 years who had recovered from COVID-19. The CDR3 runs from the conserved cysteine through the conserved F or W. A D gene is named only where the DNA matches it firmly.

J,D,V,CDR3,DNA
TRBJ2-1,TRBD2,TRBV29-1,CTTRGGLGEQFF,TGCACCACACGGGGGGGGTTGGGTGAGCAGTTCTTC
TRBJ2-5,TRBD2,TRBV5-1,CASRSSGLAGGPGETQYF,TGCGCCAGCAGATCGAGTGGGCTAGCGGGAGGGCCCGGGGAGACCCAGTACTTC
TRBJ2-2,TRBD1,TRBV15,CATSRKQGATNTGELFF,TGTGCCACCAGCAGAAAACAGGGGGCGACGAACACCGGGGAGCTGTTTTTT
TRBJ2-7,.,TRBV6-4,CAGLRFYEQYF,TGTGCCGGCCTGCGGTTCTACGAGCAGTACTTC
TRBJ1-5,.,TRBV18,CASSPAGYQPQHF,TGTGCCAGCTCACCGGCGGGGTATCAGCCCCAGCATTTT
TRBJ2-7,TRBD1,TRBV29-1,CSVVGQGSYEQYF,TGCAGCGTTGTGGGACAGGGGTCCTACGAGCAGTACTTC
TRBJ2-1,.,TRBV7-2,CASSLVWSGSSYNEQFF,TGTGCCAGCAGCTTAGTGTGGAGCGGTAGCTCCTACAATGAGCAGTTCTTC
TRBJ2-1,TRBD2,TRBV29-1,CSVPSGNSYNEQFF,TGCAGCGTTCCTAGCGGGAACTCCTACAATGAGCAGTTCTTC
TRBJ2-5,TRBD1,TRBV12-3/TRBV12-4,CASRPQGQETQYF,TGTGCCAGCAGACCACAGGGGCAAGAGACCCAGTACTTC
TRBJ2-2,TRBD2,TRBV14,CASSPGISGRTARTGELFF,TGTGCCAGCAGCCCCGGGATTAGCGGGAGGACGGCCCGCACCGGGGAGCTGTTTTTT
TRBJ1-3,.,TRBV28,CASSLEGMGHTIYF,TGTGCCAGCAGTTTAGAAGGGATGGGGCACACCATATATTTT